The rows below give T cell receptor beta chains drawn from one sample of a study of T cell responses to AZD1222 COVID-19 vaccine. Here immunoSEQ multiplex PCR was the method, and the copy in TCRdb shows in-frame clones only, minus some. The sample includes roughly 120,000 clones, over 75% of them seen just once. Sequenced here: peripheral blood, sampled on day 0 of AZD1222 vaccination. These TCRs come from an adult in good health. Each CDR3 is given with its conserved first and last residue. The order of the fields is D gene, J gene, V gene, CDR3 protein, CDR3 DNA. The D gene is left open where the match is weak.

d_gene: .; j_gene: TRBJ2-1; v_gene: TRBV9; CDR3aa: CASSVATLGNNEQFF; CDR3nt: TGTGCCAGCAGCGTAGCTACGTTAGGGAACAATGAGCAGTTCTTC
d_gene: TRBD2; j_gene: TRBJ2-1; v_gene: TRBV18; CDR3aa: CASSRGGTSGYNEQFF; CDR3nt: TGTGCCAGCTCAAGGGGAGGAACTAGCGGGTACAATGAGCAGTTCTTC
d_gene: TRBD1; j_gene: TRBJ1-1; v_gene: TRBV10-3; CDR3aa: CAVHRDRESEAFF; CDR3nt: TGTGCCGTCCACCGGGACAGGGAATCTGAAGCTTTCTTT
d_gene: TRBD1; j_gene: TRBJ2-7; v_gene: TRBV3-1/TRBV3-2; CDR3aa: CASSYTGGYEQYF; CDR3nt: TGTGCCAGCAGTTACACAGGGGGCTACGAGCAGTACTTC
d_gene: .; j_gene: TRBJ1-1; v_gene: TRBV14; CDR3aa: CASSQGPRMNTEAFF; CDR3nt: TGTGCCAGCAGCCAAGGACCCCGGATGAACACTGAAGCTTTCTTT
d_gene: TRBD2; j_gene: TRBJ2-1; v_gene: TRBV5-1; CDR3aa: CASSSGNLAGLYNEQFF; CDR3nt: TGCGCCAGCAGCTCCGGAAACTTAGCGGGGCTCTACAATGAGCAGTTCTTC
d_gene: .; j_gene: TRBJ2-1; v_gene: TRBV10-2; CDR3aa: CASNQHNEQFF; CDR3nt: TGCGCCAGCAATCAGCACAATGAGCAGTTCTTC
d_gene: .; j_gene: TRBJ1-2; v_gene: TRBV27; CDR3aa: CASIATIRDQGGGYTF; CDR3nt: TGTGCCAGCATCGCCACGATACGGGACCAGGGAGGCGGCTACACCTTC
d_gene: .; j_gene: TRBJ2-1; v_gene: TRBV25-1; CDR3aa: CASSATYNEQFF; CDR3nt: TGTGCCAGCAGTGCAACTTACAATGAGCAGTTCTTC
d_gene: TRBD2; j_gene: TRBJ2-7; v_gene: TRBV11-2; CDR3aa: CASSLVAGVQYF; CDR3nt: TGTGCCAGCAGCTTAGTAGCGGGCGTGCAGTACTTC
d_gene: TRBD1; j_gene: TRBJ2-7; v_gene: TRBV9; CDR3aa: CASSTTDRVSHEQYF; CDR3nt: TGTGCCAGCAGCACGACGGACAGGGTCTCTCACGAGCAGTACTTC
d_gene: .; j_gene: TRBJ2-1; v_gene: TRBV14; CDR3aa: CASSHHGRRLPGRQFF; CDR3nt: TGTGCCAGCAGCCATCACGGAAGGCGGCTCCCTGGCCGACAGTTCTTC
d_gene: .; j_gene: TRBJ1-1; v_gene: TRBV19; CDR3aa: CASSVRQPNTEAFF; CDR3nt: TGTGCCAGTAGTGTCCGACAGCCGAACACTGAAGCTTTCTTT
d_gene: .; j_gene: TRBJ1-2; v_gene: TRBV28; CDR3aa: CASLTGSQGYTF; CDR3nt: TGTGCCAGTCTTACAGGAAGTCAAGGCTACACCTTC
d_gene: .; j_gene: TRBJ2-3; v_gene: TRBV28; CDR3aa: CASSLGTRDTQYF; CDR3nt: TGTGCCAGCAGTTTGGGTACACGAGATACGCAGTATTTT
d_gene: .; j_gene: TRBJ1-2; v_gene: TRBV2; CDR3aa: CASKGGGYGYTF; CDR3nt: TGTGCCAGCAAGGGGGGGGGATATGGCTACACCTTC
d_gene: TRBD2; j_gene: TRBJ2-3; v_gene: TRBV5-1; CDR3aa: CASSLGLAGGDRVETQYF; CDR3nt: TGCGCCAGCAGCTTAGGACTAGCGGGGGGCGACAGGGTAGAGACGCAGTATTTT
d_gene: .; j_gene: TRBJ1-3; v_gene: TRBV7-9; CDR3aa: CASSPSGNSGNTIYF; CDR3nt: TGTGCCAGCAGCCCATCTGGCAACTCTGGAAACACCATATATTTT
d_gene: TRBD2; j_gene: TRBJ2-1; v_gene: TRBV9; CDR3aa: CASSYSGTSYNEQFF; CDR3nt: TGTGCCAGCAGCTATTCCGGGACTAGCTACAATGAGCAGTTCTTC
d_gene: TRBD1; j_gene: TRBJ1-1; v_gene: TRBV5-1; CDR3aa: CASRPRDRGTEAFF; CDR3nt: TGCGCCAGCAGGCCTCGGGACAGGGGCACTGAAGCTTTCTTT
d_gene: TRBD1; j_gene: TRBJ1-3; v_gene: TRBV7-9; CDR3aa: CASSLGDPGGYTIYF; CDR3nt: TGTGCCAGCAGCTTAGGGGACCCAGGGGGTTACACCATATATTTT
d_gene: .; j_gene: TRBJ1-2; v_gene: TRBV6-5; CDR3aa: CASSPGTQSNYGYTF; CDR3nt: TGTGCCAGCAGTCCCGGGACCCAGTCCAACTATGGCTACACCTTC
d_gene: TRBD2; j_gene: TRBJ2-6; v_gene: TRBV7-9; CDR3aa: CASSWGGKAGANVLTF; CDR3nt: TGTGCCAGCAGCTGGGGAGGGAAGGCTGGGGCCAACGTCCTGACTTTC
d_gene: TRBD1; j_gene: TRBJ1-1; v_gene: TRBV10-3; CDR3aa: CAISGTGGIEAFF; CDR3nt: TGTGCCATCAGTGGGACAGGCGGCATTGAAGCTTTCTTT
d_gene: .; j_gene: TRBJ2-7; v_gene: TRBV3-1/TRBV3-2; CDR3aa: CASSSGPGLHEQYF; CDR3nt: TGTGCCAGCAGCTCGGGACCCGGGCTCCACGAGCAGTACTTC